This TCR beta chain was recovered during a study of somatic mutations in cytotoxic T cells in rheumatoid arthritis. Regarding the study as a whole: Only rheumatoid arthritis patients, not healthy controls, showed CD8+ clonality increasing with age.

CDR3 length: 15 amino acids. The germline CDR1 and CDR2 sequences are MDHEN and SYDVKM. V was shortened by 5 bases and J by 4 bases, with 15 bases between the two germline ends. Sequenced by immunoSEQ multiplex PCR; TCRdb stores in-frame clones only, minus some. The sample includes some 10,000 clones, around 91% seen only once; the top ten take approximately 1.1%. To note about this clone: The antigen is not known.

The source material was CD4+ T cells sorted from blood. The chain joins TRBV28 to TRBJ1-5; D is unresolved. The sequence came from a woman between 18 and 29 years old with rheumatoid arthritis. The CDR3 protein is CASSPTVAVNQPQHF. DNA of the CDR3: TGTGCCAGCAGTCCCACCGTTGCGGTTAATCAGCCCCAGCATTTT.